The 25 T cell receptor beta chains given below trace back to one sample, sequenced in a study of T cell responses to AZD1222 COVID-19 vaccine. The repertoire was sequenced with immunoSEQ multiplex PCR; TCRdb's copy has only in-frame clones and lacks some. This repertoire shows about 84,000 clones, roughly 87% found once; its top ten account for around 1.5%. The sample consisted of peripheral blood, taken on day 0 of AZD1222 vaccination. The receptors here all came from an adult in good health.

This clone occurred once. This chain joins TRBV7-2 and TRBJ2-7; D is perhaps TRBD1 (6 bases). The CDR3 totals 14 residues. Per germline, CDR1 SGHTA and CDR2 FQGNSA. Trimming cost V 4 bases and J 5 bases, with 15 bases left between them. The CDR3 nucleotides are TGTGCCAGCAGCTCGTACAGGGTATCCGACGAGCAGTACTTC. Its translation: CASSSYRVSDEQYF.

This chain joins TRBV7-3 and TRBJ2-2; maybe TRBD2 (6 bases). This CDR3 spans 13 amino acids. CDR1 and CDR2 from the germline V gene are SGHTA and FQGTGA. The V end was cut by 5 bases, the J end by 9 bases, with 13 bases between. The CDR3 DNA sequence: TGTGCCAGCAGCCGAACGGGGGAGTGGGAGCTGTTTTTT. Its protein product is CASSRTGEWELFF.

The gene calls are TRBV30 and TRBJ1-4; TRBD1 might be the D (5 bases). The CDR3 is made up of 15 amino acids. Trimming removed 2 bases from V and 7 bases from J, with 17 bases in between. In germline, CDR1 is GTSNPN, CDR2 SVGIG (reference sequence). The CDR3 DNA is TGTGCCTGGAGTTTCGGGTCCACAGGAGGTGAAAAACTGTTTTTT. Residues: CAWSFGSTGGEKLFF.

V usage is TRBV18 and J usage is TRBJ2-1, with D perhaps TRBD1 (7 bases). V lost 6 bases, J lost 12 bases, and 21 bases lay in between. CDR1 is KGHSH, CDR2 LQKENI, per germline. This CDR3 is 14 amino acids long. CDR3 sequence reads: CASSPGGSTDGQFF. The CDR3 nucleotides read TGTGCCAGCTCCCCAGGGGGGAGCACCGATGGGCAGTTCTTC.

This clone has a handful of counts. The V and J genes are TRBV5-8 and TRBJ1-6; D is ambiguous. Germline V lookup: CDR1 SGHTS, CDR2 YDEGEE. Trimming took 0 bases from V and 5 from J, leaving 9 bases between them. CDR3 length: 15 amino acids. Here the CDR3 reads CASSLERADNSPLHF. DNA for the CDR3: TGTGCCAGCAGCTTGGAACGGGCAGATAATTCACCCCTCCACTTT.

The chain recombines TRBV12-5 with TRBJ2-3, with 11 bases aligning to TRBD2. The CDR3 is 17 residues long. From germline, CDR1 is LGHNT and CDR2 FRNRAP. The V and J ends lost 1 base and 2 bases, in that order; junction bases with no gene match: 5. CDR3 nucleotides: TGTGCTAGTGGTTTGGGCCGACTAGCGGGGCTCACAGATACGCAGTATTTT. This codes for CASGLGRLAGLTDTQYF.

This rearrangement joins TRBV19 to TRBJ1-2; D might be TRBD1 (5 bases). The CDR3 consists of 15 residues. Deletions cut 5 bases from V and 6 bases from J, with 19 bases between. The V gene's germline CDR1 is LNHDA and CDR2 SQIVND (reference sequence). The CDR3 sequence: CASSLAGAAGHGYTF. The CDR3 bases are TGTGCCAGTAGTTTAGCCGGGGCCGCCGGACATGGCTACACCTTC.

The gene calls are TRBV3-1 (or the pseudogene TRBV3-2) and TRBJ1-2, with TRBD1 as a possible D gene (6 bases). The CDR3 contains 14 residues. Trimming left V 4 bases short and J 1 base short, with 10 bases between. The germline V gene encodes CDR1 LGHDT and CDR2 YNNKEL (reference sequence). The CDR3 coding sequence is TGTGCCAGCAGCCTAAACAGGGATAACTATGGCTACACCTTC. It yields the protein CASSLNRDNYGYTF.

This sequence joins TRBV5-1 and TRBJ2-7; D is ambiguous. Trimming removed 5 bases from V and 2 bases from J, with 11 bases in between. Germline V lookup: CDR1 SGHRS, CDR2 YFSETQ. This CDR3 is built from 13 residues. This CDR3 is CASRARSAYEQYF. CDR3 DNA: TGCGCCAGCAGGGCACGGAGTGCCTACGAGCAGTACTTC.

The V call is TRBV9, the J call TRBJ1-5; tentatively, D is TRBD1 (5 bases). V was shortened by 3 bases and J by 0 bases, with 10 bases between the two germline ends. Germline V CDR1 and CDR2: SGDLS, YYNGEE. This CDR3 region has 15 residues. The CDR3 here is CASSAGPSSNQPQHF. The CDR3 DNA is TGTGCCAGCAGCGCGGGACCGAGTAGCAATCAGCCCCAGCATTTT.

The chain couples TRBV19 to TRBJ1-5, with TRBD1 as a possible D gene (6 bases). The CDR3 is made up of 17 amino acids. The V end was cut by 1 base, the J end by 0 bases, with 13 bases between. The germline gives CDR1 LNHDA, CDR2 SQIVND (reference sequence). The CDR3 sequence is CASSIGPQGFSNQPQHF. CDR3 coding DNA: TGTGCCAGTAGTATAGGCCCCCAGGGGTTTAGCAATCAGCCCCAGCATTTT.

This clone was seen just once. This rearrangement joins TRBV3-1 (or the pseudogene TRBV3-2) to TRBJ1-1; D is ambiguous. Germline CDR1 and CDR2: LGHDT and YNNKEL (reference sequence). Between the trimmed V and J ends, which lost 1 base and 5 bases, there was a span of 5 bases. The CDR3 totals 12 residues. The CDR3 is CASSQGRTEAFF. In DNA, the CDR3 is TGTGCCAGCAGCCAAGGACGAACTGAAGCTTTCTTT.

This chain joins TRBV2 and TRBJ2-1, with D maybe TRBD2 (6 bases). CDR3 length equals 16 residues. Trimming pared 6 bases from V and 7 bases from J, leaving 22 bases between. Germline V gene lookup returns CDR1 SNHLY and CDR2 FYNNEI. As DNA, the CDR3 is TGTGCCAGCAGCCACTCCTCTTGGGGAGGCCTTAATGAGCAGTTCTTC. As protein: CASSHSSWGGLNEQFF.

A single count supports this clone. V gene TRBV12-3 or TRBV12-4 combines with J gene TRBJ2-5; 7 bases agree with TRBD2. The length of the CDR3 is 13 residues. The V segment lost 7 bases and the J segment 4 bases; nucleotides outside the gene matches: 6. CDR3: CASKQERGETQYF. CDR3 coding DNA: TGTGCCAGCAAACAGGAGCGGGGAGAGACCCAGTACTTC.

The chain uses TRBV20-1 and TRBJ2-5; 7 bases are a match to TRBD1. Germline CDR1 is DFQATT and CDR2 is SNEGSKA (reference sequence). The CDR3 length is 11 residues. J was trimmed by 5 bases and V by 4 bases; bases with no gene match: 1. The CDR3: CSAKQGETQYF. In DNA form, the CDR3 reads TGCAGTGCTAAACAGGGGGAGACCCAGTACTTC.

The chain combines TRBV11-2 with TRBJ1-1; a possible D gene is TRBD1 (5 bases). The CDR3 covers 14 residues. The ends were cut back, 5 bases at V and 5 bases at J, with 15 bases in the middle. Germline CDR1 is SGHAT and CDR2 is FQNNGV. DNA for the CDR3: TGTGCCAGCAGCCTCCCGCAGGGAGGGACTGAAGCTTTCTTT. As protein: CASSLPQGGTEAFF.

This clone came up a few times. CDR3 residues: CASSLLPTGELFF. CDR3 nucleotide sequence: TGTGCCAGCAGTTTACTCCCCACCGGGGAGCTGTTTTTT. The chain combines TRBV12-3 or TRBV12-4 with TRBJ2-2, with D hard to call. The CDR3 extends over 13 amino acids. V was trimmed by 2 bases and J by 4 bases, leaving 5 bases between them.

Note on this clone: The junction differs from germline at one of its ends, possibly a read error. The V and J genes are TRBV7-8 and TRBJ2-7, with TRBD2 matching over 7 bases. The CDR3 consists of 16 residues. Per germline, CDR1 SGHVS and CDR2 FQNEAQ. The CDR3 bases are TGTGCCAGCAGCGTAGCATCTAGCGGCATCGACTACGAGCAGTACTTC. Amino acids: CASSVASSGIDYEQYF.

The chain uses TRBV27 and TRBJ2-1, with 8 bases that match TRBD2. The ends lost 4 bases at V and 2 bases at J; junction bases unmatched: 7. There are 16 residues in the CDR3. Per the germline V gene, CDR1 is MNHEY and CDR2 is SMNVEV (reference sequence). As DNA, the CDR3 is TGTGCCAGCAGTTCGCAGCGGGAGTTCCCCTACAATGAGCAGTTCTTC. Protein product: CASSSQREFPYNEQFF.

The CDR3 loop is CASSEGQHNSPLHF. CDR3 coding DNA: TGTGCCAGCAGTGAGGGACAGCATAATTCACCCCTCCACTTT. The V and J genes are TRBV6-1 and TRBJ1-6; TRBD1 aligns across 7 bases. The CDR3 contains 14 residues. Germline CDR1 MNHNS, CDR2 SASEGT. The V and J ends lost 3 bases and 5 bases, in that order; junction bases with no gene match: 1.

This chain joins TRBV19 and TRBJ1-2, with a tentative D call TRBD1 (6 bases). The V and J ends lost 7 bases and 4 bases respectively, with 22 bases between them. The V gene's germline CDR1 is LNHDA and CDR2 SQIVND (reference sequence). The CDR3 covers 16 residues. The CDR3 DNA sequence: TGTGCCAGTACCATAGGGGGTGTCAGAACTCCCTATGGCTACACCTTC. Protein: CASTIGGVRTPYGYTF.

This rearrangement joins TRBV10-3 to TRBJ1-1, with D possibly matching TRBD1 (5 bases). The CDR3 loop spans 15 amino acids. V lost 5 bases and J lost 5, with 18 bases in between. CDR1 is ENHRY, CDR2 SYGVKD, per germline. In DNA, the CDR3 is TGTGCCATCAGTACTCAACCGTCGGGGGGTACTGAAGCTTTCTTT. This translates into CAISTQPSGGTEAFF.

The count of this clone is one. The chain is built from TRBV6-5 and TRBJ1-6, with D hard to call. CDR1 and CDR2 (germline): MNHEY, SVGAGI. The CDR3 runs 13 residues. Trimming stripped 0 bases from V and 8 bases from J, with 5 bases between. The CDR3 loop is CASSYSPDSPLHF. CDR3 DNA sequence: TGTGCCAGCAGTTACTCGCCGGATTCACCCCTCCACTTT.

The CDR3 nucleotides read TGTGCCAGTAGTAAGCGGGGGGAACCCCATAGATACTTC. As protein: CASSKRGEPHRYF. V gene TRBV19 combines with J gene TRBJ2-7; 9 positions agree with TRBD2. The germline V gene has CDR1 LNHDA and CDR2 SQIVND (reference sequence). CDR3 size: 13 residues. After removal of 4 bases from V and 13 bases from J, the junction contained 11 bases not matched to a gene.

This clone was detected only once. This sequence joins TRBV18 and TRBJ2-3; a weak D match, TRBD2 (6 bases). The V and J ends lost 2 bases and 6 bases respectively, with 15 bases between them. Germline loops: CDR1 KGHSH, CDR2 LQKENI. The CDR3 loop spans 15 amino acids. The CDR3 nucleotides read TGTGCCAGCTCACCAAATGCGGGGTCATGGGATACGCAGTATTTT. It specifies CASSPNAGSWDTQYF.